This T cell receptor (beta chain) was obtained from a study of cytomegalovirus exposure and HLA in healthy donors. The overall study: In an early release, HLA-typed donors contributed tens of millions of unique TCR sequences. Study-level results: Presence/absence analyses assumed roughly uniform sequencing depth across donors.

The study ran its PCR with 60 Vbeta and 13 Jbeta primers. The data were produced by immunoSEQ multiplex PCR, yet TCRdb's version contains in-frame clones alone and is incomplete. Among over 150,000 clones, 80% were seen once, and the ten largest hold roughly 10%. Trimming took 8 bases from V and 7 from J, leaving 15 bases between them. The germline V gene has CDR1 MNHEY and CDR2 SMNVEV (reference sequence). This CDR3 comprises 14 residues. As concerns this clone: Its antigen is as yet unknown.

V and J are TRBV27 and TRBJ1-6; a possible D gene is TRBD1 (6 bases). Sequenced material: PBMCs. This receptor was taken from a man younger than 35 in good health and CMV-seropositive. The chain's CDR3 is CASRAGGLNSPLHF. The CDR3 nucleotides are TGTGCCAGCCGAGCGGGGGGGCTGAATTCACCCCTCCACTTT.